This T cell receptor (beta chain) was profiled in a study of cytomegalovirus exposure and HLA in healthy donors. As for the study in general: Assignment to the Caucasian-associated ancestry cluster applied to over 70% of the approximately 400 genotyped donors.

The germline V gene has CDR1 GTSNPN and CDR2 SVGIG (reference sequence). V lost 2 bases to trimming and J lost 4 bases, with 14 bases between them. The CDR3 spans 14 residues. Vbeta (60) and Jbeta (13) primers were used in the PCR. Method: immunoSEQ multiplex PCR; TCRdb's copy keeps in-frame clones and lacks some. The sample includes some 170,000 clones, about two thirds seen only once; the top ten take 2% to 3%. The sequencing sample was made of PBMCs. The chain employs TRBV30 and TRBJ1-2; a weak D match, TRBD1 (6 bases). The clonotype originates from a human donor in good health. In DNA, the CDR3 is TGTGCCTGGAGTTTCTACAGGGCTGGCTATGGCTACACCTTC. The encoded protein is CAWSFYRAGYGYTF.